These 20 T cell receptor beta chains were all obtained from the same sample, sequenced in a study of cytomegalovirus exposure and HLA in healthy donors. Amplification used 60 Vbeta primers and 13 Jbeta primers. Generated by immunoSEQ multiplex PCR, the TCRdb table keeps only in-frame clones and is missing some. The repertoire holds some 270,000 clones, with over 70% as singletons. Sequencing was carried out using PBMCs. The receptors come from a girl aged 2 to 9 in good health and CMV-seronegative.

This clone came up a few times. The V and J genes are TRBV7-9 and TRBJ1-1; TRBD1 agrees at 8 bases. V dropped 3 bases and J dropped 13; count of bases not matched to a gene: 7. Germline V gene sequence: CDR1 SEHNR, CDR2 FQNEAQ (reference sequence). The CDR3 runs to 12 residues. This CDR3 is CASSFRDRFVFF. CDR3 in DNA: TGTGCCAGCAGCTTCCGGGACAGGTTTGTTTTCTTT.

The chain is built from TRBV7-9 and TRBJ2-2; 7 positions agree with TRBD2. CDR3 length equals 12 residues. The germline CDR1 and CDR2 sequences are SEHNR and FQNEAQ (reference sequence). V lost 4 bases, J lost 8 bases, and 1 base stayed unmatched. CDR3 protein: CASSSLAGELFF. CDR3 nucleotide sequence: TGTGCCAGCAGCTCACTAGCGGGGGAGCTGTTTTTT.

The chain carries TRBV5-1 and TRBJ2-7, with D perhaps matching TRBD2 (6 bases). The V gene's germline CDR1 is SGHRS and CDR2 YFSETQ. Trimming stripped 2 bases from V and 6 bases from J, with 15 bases between. The CDR3 runs 14 residues. In DNA form, the CDR3 reads TGCGCCAGCAGCTTCAGTCTCGGGAGCCCCGAGCAGTACTTC. Protein product: CASSFSLGSPEQYF. The full variable domain, its missing parts supplied by reference TRBV5-1 and TRBJ2-7, is KAGVTQTPRYLIKTRGQQVTLSCSPISGHRSVSWYQQTPGQGLQFLFEYFSETQRNKGNFPGRFSGRQFSNSRSEMNVSTLELGDSALYLCASSFSLGSPEQYFGPGTRLTVT.

V gene TRBV5-1 combines with J gene TRBJ2-7; 9 positions agree with TRBD1. This CDR3 is built from 17 residues. Looked up from germline, CDR1 is SGHRS and CDR2 is YFSETQ. Unmatched junction bases numbered 7, after V lost 0 bases and J lost 0 bases. Here the CDR3 DNA reads TGCGCCAGCAGCTTGGCCGGGACAGGGCTATTCTCCTACGAGCAGTACTTC. Protein sequence: CASSLAGTGLFSYEQYF.

In this sample, this clone turned up once. The chain is built from TRBV2 and TRBJ1-2; TRBD1 aligns across 7 bases. Looked up from germline, CDR1 is SNHLY and CDR2 is FYNNEI. V lost 6 bases to trimming and J lost 4 bases; unmatched junction nucleotides: 8. The CDR3 is 14 residues long. CDR3 amino acids: CASSETTGLYGYTF. CDR3 coding DNA: TGTGCCAGCAGCGAAACGACAGGGCTCTATGGCTACACCTTC.

The rearrangement uses TRBV18 and TRBJ2-1; TRBD2 agrees at 10 bases. V lost 6 bases and J lost 6; bases outside the gene matches: 8. Germline assignment: CDR1 KGHSH and CDR2 LQKENI. The CDR3 loop spans 15 amino acids. CDR3 sequence (DNA): TGTGCCAGCTCGACAACTAGCGGGAAAATCAATGAGCAGTTCTTC. This codes for CASSTTSGKINEQFF.

This clone appeared a few times. The rearrangement uses TRBV9 and TRBJ2-5; 13 bases are a match to TRBD2. The germline gives CDR1 SGDLS, CDR2 YYNGEE. The CDR3 length is 16 residues. V was clipped by 4 bases and J by 2 bases; unmatched bases: 5. CDR3 amino acids: CASSPTSGRAQETQYF. The CDR3 coding sequence is TGTGCCAGCAGCCCCACTAGCGGGAGGGCGCAAGAGACCCAGTACTTC.

This chain uses TRBV29-1 with TRBJ1-4, with a weak D call TRBD1 (6 bases). The CDR3 runs 14 residues. Between the trimmed V and J ends, which lost 7 bases and 3 bases, there was a span of 15 bases. Germline V gives CDR1 SQVTM, CDR2 ANQGSEA. This chain's CDR3 is CSAISDSSNEKLFF. DNA for the CDR3: TGCAGCGCCATCTCGGACAGTTCTAATGAAAAACTGTTTTTT. Full variable domain (remainder filled in from reference TRBV29-1 and TRBJ1-4): SAVISQKPSRDICQRGTSLTIQCQVDSQVTMMFWYRQQPGQSLTLIATANQGSEATYESGFVIDKFPISRPNLTFSTLTVSNMSPEDSSIYLCSAISDSSNEKLFFGSGTQLSVL.

The CDR3 bases are TGTGCCAGCAGTTTAATTGGCGGGAACACTGAAGCTTTCTTT. Encoded protein: CASSLIGGNTEAFF. The chain employs TRBV27 and TRBJ1-1; no clear D. The V gene lost 2 bases and the J gene lost 1 base, with 8 bases spanning the gap. Germline V gene lookup returns CDR1 MNHEY and CDR2 SMNVEV (reference sequence). The CDR3 contains 14 residues.

V gene TRBV6-5 combines with J gene TRBJ2-7; 9 bases map to TRBD2. The germline V gene encodes CDR1 MNHEY and CDR2 SVGAGI. Trimming removed 7 bases from V and 3 bases from J; junction bases left unmatched: 7. The CDR3 has 14 amino acids. The CDR3 coding sequence is TGTGCCAGCAAAGAATATAGCGGGAGCTACGAGCAGTACTTC. Encoded protein: CASKEYSGSYEQYF.

The chain carries TRBV10-3 and TRBJ1-1, with TRBD1 identical over 12 bases. The CDR3 loop spans 14 amino acids. V gave up 7 bases and J gave up 4 bases; unmatched junction bases: 4. In germline, CDR1 is ENHRY, CDR2 SYGVKD. The CDR3 here is CAITGTGGFTEAFF. The CDR3 DNA follows: TGTGCCATCACCGGGACAGGGGGCTTCACTGAAGCTTTCTTT.

As for this clone: The sample has other DNA sequences that encode this CDR3 too. V and J are TRBV5-1 and TRBJ2-3; TRBD2 matches at 10 bases. V gave up 0 bases and J gave up 6 bases; unmatched junction bases: 1. This CDR3 is 14 amino acids long. Germline V gene data show CDR1 as SGHRS and CDR2 as YFSETQ. CDR3 residues: CASSLGTSGDTQYF. The CDR3 DNA reads TGCGCCAGCAGCTTGGGGACTAGCGGTGATACGCAGTATTTT.

The chain's CDR3 is CASSSGQGTDGYTF. The DNA of the CDR3 is TGTGCCAGCAGTTCAGGACAGGGGACGGATGGCTACACCTTC. V and J are TRBV27 and TRBJ1-2; 9 nucleotides agree with TRBD1. The CDR3 loop spans 14 amino acids. The V gene's germline CDR1 is MNHEY and CDR2 SMNVEV (reference sequence). V lost 4 bases, J lost 6 bases, and 6 bases stayed unmatched.

This sequence joins TRBV10-3 and TRBJ1-5, with D unclear. The germline V gene has CDR1 ENHRY and CDR2 SYGVKD. This CDR3 is 14 amino acids long. Trimming took 6 bases from V and 0 from J, leaving 9 bases between them. CDR3 DNA: TGTGCCATCAGGGGCCGGGGTAGCAATCAGCCCCAGCATTTT. Encoded protein: CAIRGRGSNQPQHF.

The V and J genes are TRBV7-3 and TRBJ2-2; D gene ambiguous. The V gene's germline CDR1 is SGHTA and CDR2 FQGTGA. The CDR3 runs to 13 residues. The V and J ends lost 2 bases and 5 bases respectively, with 6 bases between them. CDR3 nucleotide sequence: TGTGCCAGCAGCTTACAGGTTACCGGGGAGCTGTTTTTT. Translation: CASSLQVTGELFF.

In its sample, this clone was seen once. The rearrangement joins TRBV2 to TRBJ2-5, with D unclear. In germline, CDR1 is SNHLY, CDR2 FYNNEI. V shed 3 bases and J shed 4 bases, with 12 bases lying between them. The CDR3 has 14 residues. The CDR3 sequence: CASSEGLGRETQYF. The DNA for the CDR3 is TGTGCCAGCAGTGAGGGCCTCGGTCGAGAGACCCAGTACTTC.

The chain employs TRBV6-5 and TRBJ1-2; D not resolved. V lost 4 bases to trimming and J lost 7 bases, with 10 bases between them. Looked up from germline, CDR1 is MNHEY and CDR2 is SVGAGI. This CDR3 comprises 12 residues. The CDR3: CASSSWASGYTF. The CDR3 nucleotides read TGTGCCAGCAGTTCATGGGCATCTGGCTACACCTTC.

The chain links TRBV5-4 to TRBJ2-7; unclear D gene. The CDR3 is 13 residues long. Looked up from germline, CDR1 is SGHNT and CDR2 is YYREEE (reference sequence). With 1 base removed from V and 2 bases from J, the gap between germline ends came to 7 bases. CDR3 sequence reads: CASSLRGTYEQYF. DNA of the CDR3: TGTGCCAGCAGCTTGCGCGGAACCTACGAGCAGTACTTC.

The genes are TRBV30 and TRBJ2-2; a possible D gene is TRBD1 (6 bases). Germline assignment: CDR1 GTSNPN and CDR2 SVGIG (reference sequence). The CDR3 consists of 15 residues. V was cut by 4 bases and J by 1 base, with 13 bases left in between. CDR3 loop: CAWKVGTLNTGELFF. The CDR3 DNA reads as TGTGCCTGGAAGGTAGGGACATTGAACACCGGGGAGCTGTTTTTT.

This chain joins TRBV20-1 and TRBJ2-7, with D unresolved. CDR1 and CDR2 (germline): DFQATT, SNEGSKA (reference sequence). V was cut by 2 bases and J by 3 bases, with 5 bases left in between. The CDR3 contains 11 residues. This chain's CDR3 is CSARYYYEQYF. In DNA form, the CDR3 reads TGCAGTGCTAGATATTACTACGAGCAGTACTTC.